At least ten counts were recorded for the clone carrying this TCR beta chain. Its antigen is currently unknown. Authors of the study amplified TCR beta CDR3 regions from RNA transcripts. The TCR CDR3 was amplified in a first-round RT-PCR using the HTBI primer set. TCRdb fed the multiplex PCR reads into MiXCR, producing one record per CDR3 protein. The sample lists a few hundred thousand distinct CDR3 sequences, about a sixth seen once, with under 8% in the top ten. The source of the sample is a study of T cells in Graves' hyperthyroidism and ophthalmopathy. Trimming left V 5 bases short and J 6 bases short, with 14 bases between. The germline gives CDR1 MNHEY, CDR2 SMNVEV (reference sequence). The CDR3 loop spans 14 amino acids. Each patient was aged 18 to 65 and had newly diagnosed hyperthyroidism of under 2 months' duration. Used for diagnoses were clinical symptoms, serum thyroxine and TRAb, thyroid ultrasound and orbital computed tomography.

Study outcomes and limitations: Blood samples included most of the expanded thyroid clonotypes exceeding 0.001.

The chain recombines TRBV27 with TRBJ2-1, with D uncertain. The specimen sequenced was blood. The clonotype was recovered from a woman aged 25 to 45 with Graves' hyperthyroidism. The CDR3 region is CASSLSPQINEQFF. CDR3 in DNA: TGTGCCAGCAGTCTCTCCCCACAGATCAATGAGCAGTTCTTC.